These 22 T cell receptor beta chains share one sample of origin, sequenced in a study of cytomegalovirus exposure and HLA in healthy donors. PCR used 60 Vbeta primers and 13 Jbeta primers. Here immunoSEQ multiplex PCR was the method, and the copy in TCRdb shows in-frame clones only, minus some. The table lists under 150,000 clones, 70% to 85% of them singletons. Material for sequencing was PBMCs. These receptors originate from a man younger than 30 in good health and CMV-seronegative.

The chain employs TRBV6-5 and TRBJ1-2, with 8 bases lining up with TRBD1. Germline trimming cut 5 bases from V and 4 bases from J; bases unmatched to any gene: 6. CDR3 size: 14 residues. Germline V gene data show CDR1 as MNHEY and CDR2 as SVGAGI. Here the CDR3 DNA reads TGTGCCAGCAGTGGGGACAGGACTCTCTATGGCTACACCTTC. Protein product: CASSGDRTLYGYTF.

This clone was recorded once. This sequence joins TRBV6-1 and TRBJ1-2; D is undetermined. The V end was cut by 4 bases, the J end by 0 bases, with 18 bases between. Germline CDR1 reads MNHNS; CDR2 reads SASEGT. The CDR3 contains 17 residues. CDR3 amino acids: CASSARLDVNTNYGYTF. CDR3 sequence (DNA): TGTGCCAGCAGTGCACGACTCGACGTGAACACTAACTATGGCTACACCTTC.

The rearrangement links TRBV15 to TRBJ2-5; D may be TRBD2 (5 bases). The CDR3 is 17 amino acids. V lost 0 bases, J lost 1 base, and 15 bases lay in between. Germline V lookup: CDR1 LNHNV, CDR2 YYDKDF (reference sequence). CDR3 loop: CATSRDRGQVGQETQYF. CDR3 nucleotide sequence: TGTGCCACCAGCAGAGATCGGGGTCAGGTTGGCCAAGAGACCCAGTACTTC.

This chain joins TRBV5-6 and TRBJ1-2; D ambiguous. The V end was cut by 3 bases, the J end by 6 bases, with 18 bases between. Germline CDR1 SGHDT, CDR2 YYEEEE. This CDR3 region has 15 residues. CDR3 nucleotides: TGTGCCAGCAGCTCGTGGCAGTCCAAACAACATGGCTACACCTTC. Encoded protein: CASSSWQSKQHGYTF.

In DNA form, the CDR3 reads TGTGCCAGCAGCCAAGCACCGGGGGTTGGATCAACTGAAGCTTTCTTT. This codes for CASSQAPGVGSTEAFF. The chain has TRBV4-2 and TRBJ1-1; D is perhaps TRBD1 (5 bases). There are 16 residues in the CDR3. Germline CDR1 reads LGHNA; CDR2 reads YNFKEQ. Trimming took off 1 base at V and 5 bases at J, with 17 bases between the two ends.

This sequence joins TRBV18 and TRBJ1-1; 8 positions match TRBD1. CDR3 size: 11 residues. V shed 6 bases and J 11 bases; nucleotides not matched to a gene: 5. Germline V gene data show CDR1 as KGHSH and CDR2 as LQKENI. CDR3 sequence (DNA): TGTGCCAGCTCGCAGGGGGCGGACGCTTTCTTT. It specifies CASSQGADAFF.

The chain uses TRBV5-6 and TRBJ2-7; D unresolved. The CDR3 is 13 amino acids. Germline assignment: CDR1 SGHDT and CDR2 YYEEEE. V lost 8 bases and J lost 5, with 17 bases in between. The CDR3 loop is CASQSNWADEQYF. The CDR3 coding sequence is TGTGCCAGTCAGTCGAATTGGGCTGACGAGCAGTACTTC.

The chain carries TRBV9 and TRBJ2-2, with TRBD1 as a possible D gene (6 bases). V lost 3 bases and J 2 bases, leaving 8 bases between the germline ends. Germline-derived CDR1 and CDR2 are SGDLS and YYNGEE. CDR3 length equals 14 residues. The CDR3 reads CASSARGNTGELFF. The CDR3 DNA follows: TGTGCCAGCAGCGCCAGGGGAAACACCGGGGAGCTGTTTTTT.

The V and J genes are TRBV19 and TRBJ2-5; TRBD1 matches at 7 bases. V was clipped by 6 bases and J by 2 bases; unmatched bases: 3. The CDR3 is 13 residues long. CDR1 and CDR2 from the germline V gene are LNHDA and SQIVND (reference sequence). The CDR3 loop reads CASRTRGQETQYF. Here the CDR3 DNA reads TGTGCCAGTAGGACCAGGGGGCAAGAGACCCAGTACTTC.

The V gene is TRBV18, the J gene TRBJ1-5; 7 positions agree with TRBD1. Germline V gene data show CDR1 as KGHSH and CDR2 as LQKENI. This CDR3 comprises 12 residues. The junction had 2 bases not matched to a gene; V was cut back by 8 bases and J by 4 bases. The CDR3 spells CASATGNQPQHF. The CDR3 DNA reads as TGTGCCAGCGCGACAGGGAATCAGCCCCAGCATTTT.

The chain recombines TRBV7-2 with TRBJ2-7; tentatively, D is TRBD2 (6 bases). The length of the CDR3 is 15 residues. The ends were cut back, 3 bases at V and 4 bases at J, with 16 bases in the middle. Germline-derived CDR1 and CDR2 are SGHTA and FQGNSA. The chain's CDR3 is CASSFGRQGSYEQYF. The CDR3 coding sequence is TGTGCCAGCAGCTTTGGGAGGCAGGGAAGTTACGAGCAGTACTTC.

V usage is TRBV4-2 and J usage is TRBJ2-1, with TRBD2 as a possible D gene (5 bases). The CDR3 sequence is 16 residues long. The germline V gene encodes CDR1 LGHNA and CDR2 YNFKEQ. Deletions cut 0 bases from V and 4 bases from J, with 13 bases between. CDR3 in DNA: TGTGCCAGCAGCCAAGAAGGGAGCGGCGCGTACAATGAGCAGTTCTTC. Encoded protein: CASSQEGSGAYNEQFF.

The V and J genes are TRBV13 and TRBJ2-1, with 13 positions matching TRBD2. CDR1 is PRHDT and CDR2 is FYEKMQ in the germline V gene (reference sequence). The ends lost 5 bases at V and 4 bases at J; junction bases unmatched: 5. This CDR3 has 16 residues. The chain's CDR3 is CASSQRLAGGYNEQFF. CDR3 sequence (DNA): TGTGCCAGCAGCCAAAGACTAGCGGGGGGTTACAATGAGCAGTTCTTC.

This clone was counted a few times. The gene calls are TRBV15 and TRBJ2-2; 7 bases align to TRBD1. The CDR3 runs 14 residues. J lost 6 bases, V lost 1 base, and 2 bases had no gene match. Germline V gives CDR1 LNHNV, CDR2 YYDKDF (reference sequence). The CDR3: CATSRGQGPGELFF. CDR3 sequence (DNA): TGTGCCACCAGCAGAGGACAGGGCCCCGGGGAGCTGTTTTTT.

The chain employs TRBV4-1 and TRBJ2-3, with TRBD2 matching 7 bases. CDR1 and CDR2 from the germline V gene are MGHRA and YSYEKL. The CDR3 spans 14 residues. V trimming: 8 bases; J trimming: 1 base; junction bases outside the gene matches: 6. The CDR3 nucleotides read TGCGCCAGCGGGATCCGGGGGGGCACAGATACGCAGTATTTT. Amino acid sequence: CASGIRGGTDTQYF.

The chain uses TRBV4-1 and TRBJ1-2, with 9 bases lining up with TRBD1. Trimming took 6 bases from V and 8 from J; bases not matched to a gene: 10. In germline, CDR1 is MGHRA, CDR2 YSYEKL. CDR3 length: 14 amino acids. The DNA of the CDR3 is TGCGCCAGCAGGCCCACAGGGGGCTCCCTCGGCTACACCTTC. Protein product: CASRPTGGSLGYTF.

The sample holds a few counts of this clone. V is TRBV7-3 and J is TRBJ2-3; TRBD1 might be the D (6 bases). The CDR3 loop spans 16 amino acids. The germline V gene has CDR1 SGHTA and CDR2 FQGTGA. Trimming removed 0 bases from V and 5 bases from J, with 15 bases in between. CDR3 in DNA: TGTGCCAGCAGCTTAACCTTGGGGGCGGGTATAGATACGCAGTATTTT. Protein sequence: CASSLTLGAGIDTQYF.

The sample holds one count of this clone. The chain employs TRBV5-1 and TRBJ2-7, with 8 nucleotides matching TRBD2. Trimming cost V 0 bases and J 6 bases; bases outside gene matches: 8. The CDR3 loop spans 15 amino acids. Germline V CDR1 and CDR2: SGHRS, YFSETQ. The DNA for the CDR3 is TGCGCCAGCAGCTTGGTTTCGAGACTAGCGCCCGAGCAGTACTTC. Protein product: CASSLVSRLAPEQYF.

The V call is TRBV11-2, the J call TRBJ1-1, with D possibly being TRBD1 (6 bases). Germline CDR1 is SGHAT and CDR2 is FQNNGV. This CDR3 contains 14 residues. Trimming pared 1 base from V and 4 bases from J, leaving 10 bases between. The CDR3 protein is CASSLVGTSTEAFF. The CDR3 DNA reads TGTGCCAGCAGCTTAGTGGGGACAAGCACTGAAGCTTTCTTT. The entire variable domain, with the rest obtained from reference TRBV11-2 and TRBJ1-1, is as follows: EAGVAQSPRYKIIEKRQSVAFWCNPISGHATLYWYQQILGQGPKLLIQFQNNGVVDDSQLPKDRFSAERLKGVDSTLKIQPAKLEDSAVYLCASSLVGTSTEAFFGQGTRLTVV.

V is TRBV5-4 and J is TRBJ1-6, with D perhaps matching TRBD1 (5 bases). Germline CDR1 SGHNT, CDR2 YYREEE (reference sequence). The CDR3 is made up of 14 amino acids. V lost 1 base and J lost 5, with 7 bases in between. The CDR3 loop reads CASSLSGDNSPLHF. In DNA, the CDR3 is TGTGCCAGCAGCTTGTCGGGGGATAATTCACCCCTCCACTTT.

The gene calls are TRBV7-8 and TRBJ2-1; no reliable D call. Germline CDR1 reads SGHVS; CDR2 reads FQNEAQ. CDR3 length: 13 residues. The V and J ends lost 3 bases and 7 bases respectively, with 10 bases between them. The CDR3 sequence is CASSLTGLNEQFF. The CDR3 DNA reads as TGTGCCAGCAGCTTGACTGGCTTAAATGAGCAGTTCTTC.

This CDR3 is CASSESQGSTDTQYF. The CDR3, as DNA: TGCGCCAGCAGTGAGTCCCAGGGCAGCACAGATACGCAGTATTTT. V usage is TRBV10-1 and J usage is TRBJ2-3, with D possibly TRBD1 on 5 matching bases. V lost 0 bases, J lost 0 bases, and 7 bases lay in between. CDR1 WNHNN and CDR2 SYGVQD come from the germline V gene (reference sequence). CDR3 size: 15 residues.